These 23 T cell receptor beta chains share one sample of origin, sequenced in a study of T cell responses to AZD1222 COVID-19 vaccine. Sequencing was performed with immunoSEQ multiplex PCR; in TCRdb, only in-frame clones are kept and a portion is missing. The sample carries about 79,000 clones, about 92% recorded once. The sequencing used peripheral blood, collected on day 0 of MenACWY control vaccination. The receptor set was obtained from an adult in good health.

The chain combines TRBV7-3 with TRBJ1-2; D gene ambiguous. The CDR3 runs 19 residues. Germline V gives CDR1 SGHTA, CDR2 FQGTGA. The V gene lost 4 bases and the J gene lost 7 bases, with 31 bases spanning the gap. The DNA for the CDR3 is TGTGCCAGCAGCTCTTACGACCAAACGGGATCTGGAGTTGGATCTGGCTACACCTTC. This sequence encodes CASSSYDQTGSGVGSGYTF.

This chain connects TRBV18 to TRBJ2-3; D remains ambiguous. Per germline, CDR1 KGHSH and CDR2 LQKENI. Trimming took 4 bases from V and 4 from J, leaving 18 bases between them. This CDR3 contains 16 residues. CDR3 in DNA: TGTGCCAGCTCACACGGTAGCAGCCTACGAGCAGATACGCAGTATTTT. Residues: CASSHGSSLRADTQYF.

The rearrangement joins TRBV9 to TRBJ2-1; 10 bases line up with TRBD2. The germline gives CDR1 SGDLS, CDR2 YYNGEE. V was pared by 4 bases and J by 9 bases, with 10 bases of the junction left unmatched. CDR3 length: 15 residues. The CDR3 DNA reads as TGTGCCAGCAGCCCAAGGGAAGGACTAGCGGCTGAGCAGTTCTTC. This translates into CASSPREGLAAEQFF.

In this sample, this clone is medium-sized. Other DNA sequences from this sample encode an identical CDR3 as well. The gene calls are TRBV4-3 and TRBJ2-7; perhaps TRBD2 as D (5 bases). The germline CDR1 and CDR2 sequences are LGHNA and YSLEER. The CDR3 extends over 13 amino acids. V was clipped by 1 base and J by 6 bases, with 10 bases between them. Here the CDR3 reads CASSQGASGEQYF. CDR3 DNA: TGCGCCAGCAGCCAAGGTGCAAGCGGCGAGCAGTACTTC.

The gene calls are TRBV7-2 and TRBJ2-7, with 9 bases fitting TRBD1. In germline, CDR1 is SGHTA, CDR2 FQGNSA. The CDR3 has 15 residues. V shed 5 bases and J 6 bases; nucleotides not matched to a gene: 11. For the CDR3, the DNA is TGTGCCAGCAGCCCCACCGGGACAGGGTTCATCGAGCAGTACTTC. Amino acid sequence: CASSPTGTGFIEQYF.

The CDR3 protein is CASSPGQGDEQYF. In nucleotides, the CDR3 is TGTGCCAGCAGCCCTGGACAGGGGGATGAGCAGTACTTC. The V call is TRBV7-3, the J call TRBJ2-7; TRBD1 aligns across 10 bases. The CDR3 sequence is 13 residues long. V lost 5 bases to trimming and J lost 7 bases; unmatched junction nucleotides: 5. Germline V gives CDR1 SGHTA, CDR2 FQGTGA. The variable domain in full, completed from reference TRBV7-3 and TRBJ2-7, reads GAGVSQTPSNKVTEKGKYVELRCDPISGHTALYWYRQSLGQGPEFLIYFQGTGAADDSGLPNDRFFAVRPEGSVSTLKIQRTERGDSAVYLCASSPGQGDEQYFGPGTRLTVT.

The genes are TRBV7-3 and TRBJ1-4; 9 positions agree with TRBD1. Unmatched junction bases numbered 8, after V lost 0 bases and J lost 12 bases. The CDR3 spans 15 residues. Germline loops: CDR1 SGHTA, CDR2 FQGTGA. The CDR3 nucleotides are TGTGCCAGCAGCTTAACGGGGACAGGGAATGATGAACTGTTTTTT. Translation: CASSLTGTGNDELFF.

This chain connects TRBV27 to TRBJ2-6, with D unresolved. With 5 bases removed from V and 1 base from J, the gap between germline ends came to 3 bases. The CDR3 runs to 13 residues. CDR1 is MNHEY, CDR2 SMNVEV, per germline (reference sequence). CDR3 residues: CASSASGANVLTF. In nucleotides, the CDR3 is TGTGCCAGCAGTGCATCTGGGGCCAACGTCCTGACTTTC.

Written as DNA, the CDR3 is TGCGCCAGCAGCCTTTCTCCACCGGGACAGGGGAATTCACCCCTCCACTTT. Translating it yields CASSLSPPGQGNSPLHF. J is TRBJ1-6 and V is TRBV5-1, with TRBD1 matching over 10 bases. Germline V gene lookup returns CDR1 SGHRS and CDR2 YFSETQ. The CDR3 runs 17 residues. Trimming cost V 4 bases and J 7 bases; bases outside gene matches: 11.

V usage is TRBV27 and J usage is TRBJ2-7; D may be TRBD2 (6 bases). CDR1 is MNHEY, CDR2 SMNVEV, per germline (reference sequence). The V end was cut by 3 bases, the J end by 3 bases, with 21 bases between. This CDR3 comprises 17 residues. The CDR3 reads CASSFLGAGNKNYEQYF. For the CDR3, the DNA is TGTGCCAGCAGTTTCTTAGGGGCGGGAAATAAAAACTACGAGCAGTACTTC.

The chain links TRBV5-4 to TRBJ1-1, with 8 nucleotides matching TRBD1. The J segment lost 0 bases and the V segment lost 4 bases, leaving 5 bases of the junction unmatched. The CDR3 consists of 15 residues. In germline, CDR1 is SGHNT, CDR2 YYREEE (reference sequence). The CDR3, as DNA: TGTGCCAGCAGCGAACGGGACAGGCTGAACACTGAAGCTTTCTTT. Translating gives CASSERDRLNTEAFF.

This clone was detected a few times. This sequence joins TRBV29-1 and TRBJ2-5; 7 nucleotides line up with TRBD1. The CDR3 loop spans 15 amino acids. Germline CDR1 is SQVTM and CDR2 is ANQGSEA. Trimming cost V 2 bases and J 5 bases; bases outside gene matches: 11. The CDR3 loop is CSVEITGVSKETQYF. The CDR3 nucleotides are TGCAGCGTTGAAATCACAGGGGTTTCGAAGGAGACCCAGTACTTC.

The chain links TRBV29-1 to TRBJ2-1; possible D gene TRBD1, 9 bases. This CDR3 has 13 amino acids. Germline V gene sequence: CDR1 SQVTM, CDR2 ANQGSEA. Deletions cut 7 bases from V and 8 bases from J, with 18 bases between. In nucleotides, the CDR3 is TGCAGCGGAGGGACAGGGACTAGTTATGAGCAGTTCTTC. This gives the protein CSGGTGTSYEQFF.

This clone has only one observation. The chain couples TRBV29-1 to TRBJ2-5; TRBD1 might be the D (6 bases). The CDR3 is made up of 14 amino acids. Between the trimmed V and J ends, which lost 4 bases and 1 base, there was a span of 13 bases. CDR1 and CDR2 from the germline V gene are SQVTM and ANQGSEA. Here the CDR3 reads CSVVPMDSQETQYF. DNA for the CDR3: TGCAGCGTTGTACCCATGGACAGCCAAGAGACCCAGTACTTC.

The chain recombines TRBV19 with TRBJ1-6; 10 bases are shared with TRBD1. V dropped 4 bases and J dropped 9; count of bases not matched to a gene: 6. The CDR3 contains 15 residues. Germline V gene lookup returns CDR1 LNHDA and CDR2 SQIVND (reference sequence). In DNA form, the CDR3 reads TGTGCCAGTAGTACGCGGGACAGGGGATCTTCACCCCTCCACTTT. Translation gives CASSTRDRGSSPLHF.

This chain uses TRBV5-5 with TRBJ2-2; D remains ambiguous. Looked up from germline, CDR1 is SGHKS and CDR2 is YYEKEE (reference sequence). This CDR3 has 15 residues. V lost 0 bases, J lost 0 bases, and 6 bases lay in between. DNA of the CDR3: TGTGCCAGCAGCTTGGTGACACCGAACACCGGGGAGCTGTTTTTT. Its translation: CASSLVTPNTGELFF.

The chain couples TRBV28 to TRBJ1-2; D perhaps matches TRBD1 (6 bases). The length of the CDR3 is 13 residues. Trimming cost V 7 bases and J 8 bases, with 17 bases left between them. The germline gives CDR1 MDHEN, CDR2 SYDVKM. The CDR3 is CASTISRGGGYTF. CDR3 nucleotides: TGTGCCAGCACAATTAGCAGGGGAGGGGGCTACACCTTC.

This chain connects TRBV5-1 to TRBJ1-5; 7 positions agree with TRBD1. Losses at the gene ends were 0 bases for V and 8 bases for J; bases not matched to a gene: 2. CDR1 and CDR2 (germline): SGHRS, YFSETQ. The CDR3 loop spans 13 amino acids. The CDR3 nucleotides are TGCGCCAGCAGCTTGGCAGGGGGGGAGCCCCAGCATTTT. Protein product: CASSLAGGEPQHF.

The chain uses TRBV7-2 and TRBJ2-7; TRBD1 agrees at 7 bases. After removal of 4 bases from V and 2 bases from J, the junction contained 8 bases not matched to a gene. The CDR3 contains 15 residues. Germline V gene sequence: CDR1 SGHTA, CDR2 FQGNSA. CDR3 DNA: TGTGCCAGCAGCTCGGGACAGAGCTCCACCTACGAGCAGTACTTC. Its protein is CASSSGQSSTYEQYF.

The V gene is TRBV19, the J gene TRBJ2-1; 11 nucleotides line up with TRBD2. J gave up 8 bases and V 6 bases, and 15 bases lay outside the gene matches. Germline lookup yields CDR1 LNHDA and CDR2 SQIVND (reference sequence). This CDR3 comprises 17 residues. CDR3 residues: CASSLIGGLAAVDEQFF. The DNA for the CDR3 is TGTGCCAGTAGCCTCATAGGGGGACTAGCGGCTGTGGATGAGCAGTTCTTC.

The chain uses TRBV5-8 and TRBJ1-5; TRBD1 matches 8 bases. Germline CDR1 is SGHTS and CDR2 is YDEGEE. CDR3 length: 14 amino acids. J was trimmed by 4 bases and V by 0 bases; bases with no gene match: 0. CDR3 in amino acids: CASSLGDRNQPQHF. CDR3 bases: TGTGCCAGCAGCTTGGGGGACAGGAATCAGCCCCAGCATTTT.

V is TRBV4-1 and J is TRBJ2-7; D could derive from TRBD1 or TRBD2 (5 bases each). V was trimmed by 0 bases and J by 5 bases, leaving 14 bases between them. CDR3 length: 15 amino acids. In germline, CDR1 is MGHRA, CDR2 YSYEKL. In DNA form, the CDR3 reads TGCGCCAGCAGCCAAGATTGGGGGATGGGCGACGAGCAGTACTTC. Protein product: CASSQDWGMGDEQYF.

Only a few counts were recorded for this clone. CDR3 amino acids: CASSRDRAGYTF. In DNA form, the CDR3 reads TGTGCCAGCAGTCGGGACAGGGCAGGCTACACCTTC. J is TRBJ1-2 and V is TRBV2; 9 nucleotides match TRBD1. This CDR3 region has 12 residues. Germline V gives CDR1 SNHLY, CDR2 FYNNEI. With V trimmed by 5 bases and J by 8 bases, 3 bases remained unmatched.